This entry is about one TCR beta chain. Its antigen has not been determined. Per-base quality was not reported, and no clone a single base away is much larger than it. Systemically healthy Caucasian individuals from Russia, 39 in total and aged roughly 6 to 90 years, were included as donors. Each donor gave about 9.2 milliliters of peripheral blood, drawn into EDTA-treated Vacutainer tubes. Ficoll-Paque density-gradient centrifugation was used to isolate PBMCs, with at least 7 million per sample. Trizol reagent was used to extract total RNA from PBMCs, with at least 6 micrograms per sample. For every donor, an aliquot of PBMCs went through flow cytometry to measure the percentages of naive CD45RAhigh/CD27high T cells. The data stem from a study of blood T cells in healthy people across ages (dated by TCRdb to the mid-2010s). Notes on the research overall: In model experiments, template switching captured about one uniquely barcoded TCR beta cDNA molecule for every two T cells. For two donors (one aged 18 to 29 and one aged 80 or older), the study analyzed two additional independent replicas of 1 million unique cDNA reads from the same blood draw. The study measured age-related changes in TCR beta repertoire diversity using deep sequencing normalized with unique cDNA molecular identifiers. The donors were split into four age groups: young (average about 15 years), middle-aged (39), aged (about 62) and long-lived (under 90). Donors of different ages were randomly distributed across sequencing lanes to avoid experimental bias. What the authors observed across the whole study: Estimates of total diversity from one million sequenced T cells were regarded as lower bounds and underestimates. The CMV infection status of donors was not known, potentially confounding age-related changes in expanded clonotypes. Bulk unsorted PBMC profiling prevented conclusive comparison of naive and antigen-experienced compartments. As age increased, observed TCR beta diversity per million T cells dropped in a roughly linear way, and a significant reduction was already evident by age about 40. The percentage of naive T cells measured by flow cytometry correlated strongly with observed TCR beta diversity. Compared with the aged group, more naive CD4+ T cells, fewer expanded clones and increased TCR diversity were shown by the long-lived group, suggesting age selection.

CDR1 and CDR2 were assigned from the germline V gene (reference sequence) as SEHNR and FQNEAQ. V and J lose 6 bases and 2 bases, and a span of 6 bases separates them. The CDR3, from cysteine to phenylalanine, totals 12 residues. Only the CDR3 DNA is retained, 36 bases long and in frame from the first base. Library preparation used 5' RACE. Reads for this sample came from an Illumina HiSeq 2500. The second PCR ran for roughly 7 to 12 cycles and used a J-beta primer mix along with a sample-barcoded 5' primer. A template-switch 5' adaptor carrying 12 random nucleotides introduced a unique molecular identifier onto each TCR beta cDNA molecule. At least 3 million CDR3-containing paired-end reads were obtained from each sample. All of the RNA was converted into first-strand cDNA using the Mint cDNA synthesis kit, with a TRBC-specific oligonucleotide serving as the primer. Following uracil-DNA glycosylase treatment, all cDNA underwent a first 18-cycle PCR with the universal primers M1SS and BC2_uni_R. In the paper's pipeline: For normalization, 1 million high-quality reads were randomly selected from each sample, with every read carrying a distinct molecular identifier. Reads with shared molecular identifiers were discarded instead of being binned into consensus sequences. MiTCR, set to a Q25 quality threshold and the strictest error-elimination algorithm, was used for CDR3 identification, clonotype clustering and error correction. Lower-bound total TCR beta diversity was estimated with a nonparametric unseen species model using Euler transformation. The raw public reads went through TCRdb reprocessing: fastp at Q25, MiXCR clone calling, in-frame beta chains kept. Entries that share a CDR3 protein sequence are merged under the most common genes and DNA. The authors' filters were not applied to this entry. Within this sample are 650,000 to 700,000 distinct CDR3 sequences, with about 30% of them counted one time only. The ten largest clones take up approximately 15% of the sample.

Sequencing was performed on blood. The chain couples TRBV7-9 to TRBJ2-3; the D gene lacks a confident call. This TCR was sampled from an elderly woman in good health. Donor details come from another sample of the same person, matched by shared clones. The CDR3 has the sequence CASRKDTDTQYF. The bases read TGTGCCAGCAGGAAGGACACAGATACGCAGTATTTT.